This entry features one TCR beta chain sequence. The target antigen is unknown. The source of the sample is a study of T cell responses to AZD1222 COVID-19 vaccine. The CDR3 spans 13 residues. Trimming pared 1 base from V and 3 bases from J, leaving 6 bases between. Per the germline V gene, CDR1 is MGHDK and CDR2 is SYGVNS. General observations from the study: Increases in Spike-specific TCR breadth and depth were seen after two AZD1222 doses. Clonal diversity was possibly underestimated, and the donors were mostly white British, with more females. Across the whole spike, CD4 TCRs peaked at regions 160-218 and 743-854.

Assay: immunoSEQ multiplex PCR; the TCRdb copy retains only in-frame clones and omits some. The sample includes 100,000 to 150,000 clones, 70% to 90% of them seen just once. The receptor's source is an adult who received the AZD1222 COVID-19 vaccine. The sequencing here drew on peripheral blood, taken 28 days after the second AZD1222 dose. The rearrangement joins TRBV25-1 to TRBJ1-2, with a tentative D call TRBD1 (5 bases). The chain's CDR3 is CASSEFRDYGYTF. The CDR3 coding sequence is TGTGCCAGCAGTGAATTCAGGGACTATGGCTACACCTTC.